One sample yielded the 30 T cell receptor beta chains listed below, sequenced in a study of blood T cell repertoires in COVID-19. Produced via immunoSEQ multiplex PCR; TCRdb's table is partial and in-frame only. The sample includes fewer than 250,000 clones, 88% of them seen just once. The sequencing sample was made of peripheral blood. These receptors were taken from a man between 65 and 80 years old with acute or convalescent COVID-19.

The chain uses TRBV7-9 and TRBJ1-4, with D unclear. Trimming took off 3 bases at V and 7 bases at J, with 12 bases between the two ends. Germline V gives CDR1 SEHNR, CDR2 FQNEAQ (reference sequence). The CDR3 extends over 14 amino acids. This CDR3 reads CASSFDLRGEKLFF. The DNA of the CDR3 is TGTGCCAGCAGCTTCGACTTACGGGGTGAAAAACTGTTTTTT.

This chain connects TRBV11-3 to TRBJ2-5; 9 bases are a match to TRBD1. Germline values: CDR1 SGHNT, CDR2 YENEEA. The CDR3 contains 17 residues. V lost 1 base to trimming and J lost 0 bases; unmatched junction nucleotides: 6. In nucleotides, the CDR3 is TGTGCCAGCAGCTTAGGTGTCGGGACAGGGTACCAAGAGACCCAGTACTTC. Its translation: CASSLGVGTGYQETQYF.

V is TRBV19 and J is TRBJ1-1; 7 nucleotides match TRBD1. The CDR3 loop spans 14 amino acids. V was clipped by 9 bases and J by 4 bases; unmatched bases: 11. From germline, CDR1 is LNHDA and CDR2 SQIVND (reference sequence). Here the CDR3 reads CASQARTGLTEAFF. The CDR3 coding sequence is TGTGCCAGCCAAGCCAGGACAGGTCTCACTGAAGCTTTCTTT.

The rearrangement joins TRBV19 to TRBJ2-7; 7 bases map to TRBD1. CDR3 length equals 15 residues. CDR1 is LNHDA and CDR2 is SQIVND in the germline V gene (reference sequence). V gave up 6 bases and J gave up 2 bases; unmatched junction bases: 10. The CDR3 nucleotides read TGTGCCAGTAGCCCCCCGGGACAGTTGACCTACGAGCAGTACTTC. Amino acid sequence: CASSPPGQLTYEQYF.

The V gene is TRBV7-8, the J gene TRBJ1-1; D remains unclear. The CDR3 loop spans 14 amino acids. The ends were cut back, 2 bases at V and 0 bases at J, with 7 bases in the middle. Germline V gives CDR1 SGHVS, CDR2 FQNEAQ. CDR3 sequence (DNA): TGTGCCAGCAGCTTATTCAGTATGAACACTGAAGCTTTCTTT. Residues: CASSLFSMNTEAFF.

The CDR3 spells CASSSTGGEKLFF. In DNA, the CDR3 is TGTGCCAGCAGCTCCACGGGGGGTGAAAAACTGTTTTTT. This chain connects TRBV3-1 (or the pseudogene TRBV3-2) to TRBJ1-4; D possibly corresponds to TRBD1 (5 bases). The ends were cut back, 5 bases at V and 7 bases at J, with 11 bases in the middle. CDR1 and CDR2 from the germline V gene are LGHDT and YNNKEL (reference sequence). The CDR3 is made up of 13 amino acids.

This chain uses TRBV9 with TRBJ1-4; 9 nucleotides align to TRBD1. The CDR3 consists of 14 residues. The J segment lost 5 bases and the V segment lost 3 bases, leaving 2 bases of the junction unmatched. Germline V lookup: CDR1 SGDLS, CDR2 YYNGEE. The CDR3 coding sequence is TGTGCCAGCAGCGGACAGGGGGGGAATGAAAAACTGTTTTTT. Protein: CASSGQGGNEKLFF.

The rearrangement joins TRBV5-1 to TRBJ2-7; TRBD2 agrees at 11 bases. Germline V gene lookup returns CDR1 SGHRS and CDR2 YFSETQ. This CDR3 region has 15 residues. J lost 0 bases, V lost 4 bases, and 3 bases had no gene match. The CDR3 sequence is CASSRTSGSSYEQYF. The CDR3 nucleotides read TGCGCCAGCAGCCGCACTAGCGGGAGCTCCTACGAGCAGTACTTC.

The chain links TRBV28 to TRBJ2-7; 12 bases map to TRBD2. Germline CDR1 MDHEN, CDR2 SYDVKM. With V trimmed by 4 bases and J by 0 bases, 10 bases remained unmatched. This CDR3 spans 18 amino acids. CDR3 loop: CASSSPGLAGLYSYEQYF. The CDR3 nucleotides are TGTGCCAGCAGTTCCCCGGGACTAGCGGGCCTGTACTCCTACGAGCAGTACTTC.

The V call is TRBV2, the J call TRBJ1-2, with TRBD1 matching 7 bases. The CDR3 length is 14 residues. The junction had 9 bases not matched to a gene; V was cut back by 6 bases and J by 5 bases. Germline V gene sequence: CDR1 SNHLY, CDR2 FYNNEI. Written as DNA, the CDR3 is TGTGCCAGCAGGCTTGGGACAGAAGCGTATGGCTACACCTTC. Translation gives CASRLGTEAYGYTF.

The chain combines TRBV19 with TRBJ2-2; D unresolved. CDR3 length: 13 residues. Germline values: CDR1 LNHDA, CDR2 SQIVND (reference sequence). Trimming cost V 5 bases and J 6 bases, with 10 bases left between them. The CDR3, as DNA: TGTGCCAGTAGTCCCCGACTTCCCGGGGAGCTGTTTTTT. This gives the protein CASSPRLPGELFF.

As DNA, the CDR3 is TGTGCCGCCGGACTCGGAGCGGGAGGGCGAAATGAGCAGTTCTTC. The encoded protein is CAAGLGAGGRNEQFF. The chain carries TRBV19 and TRBJ2-1, with 10 bases fitting TRBD2. Trimming removed 11 bases from V and 7 bases from J; junction bases left unmatched: 14. This CDR3 contains 15 residues. Per germline, CDR1 LNHDA and CDR2 SQIVND (reference sequence).

The rearrangement joins TRBV7-9 to TRBJ2-3; D possibly corresponds to TRBD2 (6 bases). V was pared by 1 base and J by 4 bases, with 12 bases between. The germline V gene has CDR1 SEHNR and CDR2 FQNEAQ (reference sequence). This CDR3 spans 15 amino acids. The CDR3: CASSLEGGNPDTQYF. CDR3 bases: TGTGCCAGCAGCTTAGAGGGCGGGAATCCAGATACGCAGTATTTT.

V and J are TRBV5-1 and TRBJ2-2; 10 nucleotides match TRBD1. The CDR3 is 14 amino acids. V was clipped by 5 bases and J by 3 bases; unmatched bases: 1. Germline assignment: CDR1 SGHRS and CDR2 YFSETQ. The CDR3 DNA reads TGCGCCAGCAGAGGGACAGGGGACACCGGGGAGCTGTTTTTT. This sequence encodes CASRGTGDTGELFF.

The chain recombines TRBV19 with TRBJ1-5; TRBD1 matches 9 bases. Germline V gene sequence: CDR1 LNHDA, CDR2 SQIVND (reference sequence). The CDR3 runs 16 residues. V lost 5 bases to trimming and J lost 10 bases; unmatched junction nucleotides: 15. The CDR3 protein is CASSASGQGKGGPQHF. CDR3 nucleotides: TGTGCCAGTAGTGCCTCTGGACAGGGGAAAGGGGGTCCCCAGCATTTT.

The gene calls are TRBV7-9 and TRBJ1-2; tentative D call: TRBD1 (6 bases). Looked up from germline, CDR1 is SEHNR and CDR2 is FQNEAQ (reference sequence). The ends were cut back, 2 bases at V and 7 bases at J, with 26 bases in the middle. The CDR3 spans 18 residues. CDR3 nucleotides: TGTGCCAGCAGCTTAAGGAAAGGGACAAGCCCTACTCTTAGTGGCTACACCTTC. Translated, it gives CASSLRKGTSPTLSGYTF.

This clone has only a few counts. A junction boundary mismatches the germline segment, possibly from a read error. This sequence joins TRBV2 and TRBJ2-1; D may be TRBD2 (5 bases). Per the germline V gene, CDR1 is SNHLY and CDR2 is FYNNEI. The CDR3 spans 11 residues. The CDR3, as DNA: TGTGCCAGCAGTCCTCGGGTACTCGGGATCTTC. Amino acids: CASSPRVLGIF.

V usage is TRBV12-5 and J usage is TRBJ2-7, with 10 bases that match TRBD2. Losses at the gene ends were 1 base for V and 5 bases for J; bases not matched to a gene: 8. The CDR3 contains 16 residues. Germline V lookup: CDR1 LGHNT, CDR2 FRNRAP. The CDR3 region has the DNA TGTGCTAGTGGTTTGGGTCTGGGGCTAGCGGGAGACGAGCAGTACTTC. Its translation is CASGLGLGLAGDEQYF. The variable domain in full, completed from reference TRBV12-5 and TRBJ2-7, reads DARVTQTPRHKVTEMGQEVTMRCQPILGHNTVFWYRQTMMQGLELLAYFRNRAPLDDSGMPKDRFSAEMPDATLATLKIQPSEPRDSAVYFCASGLGLGLAGDEQYFGPGTRLTVT.

A remark on this clone: Possible read error: a much larger clone is one base away. The chain has TRBV3-1 (or the pseudogene TRBV3-2) and TRBJ2-7; D remains unclear. Trimming shortened V by 5 bases and J by 3 bases, and 5 bases separated the two germline ends. CDR3 length: 11 residues. Germline loops: CDR1 LGHDT, CDR2 YNNKEL (reference sequence). For the CDR3, the DNA is TGTGCCAGCAGCTCCTTCTACGAGCAGTACTTC. As protein: CASSSFYEQYF.

The chain employs TRBV6-5 and TRBJ1-2; perhaps TRBD1 as D (6 bases). The V and J ends lost 6 bases and 5 bases respectively, with 16 bases between them. The V gene's germline CDR1 is MNHEY and CDR2 SVGAGI. This CDR3 contains 14 residues. DNA of the CDR3: TGTGCCAGCAGGGATACAGGGTCCGGGTATGGCTACACCTTC. Its translation: CASRDTGSGYGYTF.

V and J are TRBV9 and TRBJ2-5; 7 bases fit TRBD2. Germline V gene data show CDR1 as SGDLS and CDR2 as YYNGEE. V trimming: 0 bases; J trimming: 4 bases; junction bases outside the gene matches: 3. The CDR3 spans 14 residues. DNA of the CDR3: TGTGCCAGCAGCGTAGGCAGCGGGGCAGAGACCCAGTACTTC. Translating gives CASSVGSGAETQYF.

The chain joins TRBV5-1 to TRBJ1-1; D possibly corresponds to TRBD1 (6 bases). From germline, CDR1 is SGHRS and CDR2 YFSETQ. Between the trimmed V and J ends, which lost 6 bases and 1 base, there was a span of 19 bases. CDR3 length equals 16 residues. CDR3 nucleotides: TGCGCCAGCACCCCCGGACAGTTCCAGGGGAACACTGAAGCTTTCTTT. Protein product: CASTPGQFQGNTEAFF.

V gene TRBV20-1 combines with J gene TRBJ2-7, with 9 bases fitting TRBD1. CDR3 length: 11 amino acids. Germline CDR1 and CDR2: DFQATT and SNEGSKA (reference sequence). The J segment lost 6 bases and the V segment lost 6 bases, leaving 3 bases of the junction unmatched. The CDR3 bases are TGCAGTGCCGGACAGGGGAGCGAGCAGTACTTC. It specifies CSAGQGSEQYF.

The chain couples TRBV7-2 to TRBJ2-1; D is ambiguous. The V end lost 5 bases, the J end lost 7 bases, and 12 bases lay between the germline ends. Germline V gives CDR1 SGHTA, CDR2 FQGNSA. The CDR3 is made up of 13 amino acids. The CDR3 is CASSRPPRNEQFF. Here the CDR3 DNA reads TGTGCCAGCAGCCGTCCTCCTAGGAATGAGCAGTTCTTC.

In nucleotides, the CDR3 is TGCAGTGCTAGTGGGACAGGGGCGAACACTGAAGCTTTCTTT. Translating gives CSASGTGANTEAFF. This chain uses TRBV20-1 with TRBJ1-1; TRBD1 agrees at 10 bases. CDR3 size: 14 residues. Germline lookup yields CDR1 DFQATT and CDR2 SNEGSKA (reference sequence). Losses at the gene ends were 3 bases for V and 1 base for J; bases not matched to a gene: 2.

The CDR3 DNA sequence: TGTGCCAGCAGCTTATTGGAGGTGCAGTATTTT. This codes for CASSLLEVQYF. The J gene is TRBJ2-3, the V gene TRBV7-9, with a weak D call TRBD2 (5 bases). Germline V gene data show CDR1 as SEHNR and CDR2 as FQNEAQ (reference sequence). The length of the CDR3 is 11 residues. The V end lost 2 bases, the J end lost 11 bases, and 8 bases lay between the germline ends.

The rearrangement joins TRBV25-1 to TRBJ1-1; 7 bases agree with TRBD1. J was trimmed by 8 bases and V by 6 bases; bases with no gene match: 3. This CDR3 contains 11 residues. Germline-derived CDR1 and CDR2 are MGHDK and SYGVNS. The CDR3 spells CASRRGPEAFF. The CDR3 DNA reads as TGTGCCAGCAGGAGGGGGCCCGAAGCTTTCTTT. The full variable domain, rest sourced from reference TRBV25-1 and TRBJ1-1, is EADIYQTPRYLVIGTGKKITLECSQTMGHDKMYWYQQDPGMELHLIHYSYGVNSTEKGDLSSESTVSRIRTEHFPLTLESARPSHTSQYLCASRRGPEAFFGQGTRLTVV.

The chain employs TRBV20-1 and TRBJ2-1, with TRBD2 matching over 16 bases. In germline, CDR1 is DFQATT, CDR2 SNEGSKA (reference sequence). The CDR3 loop spans 14 amino acids. Germline trimming cut 6 bases from V and 10 bases from J; bases unmatched to any gene: 6. The CDR3 DNA reads TGCAGTGCCAGTAAGGGACTAGCGGGAGGGGAGCAGTTCTTC. Protein sequence: CSASKGLAGGEQFF.

The chain has TRBV30 and TRBJ1-1; D remains unclear. CDR3 length: 14 amino acids. The germline CDR1 and CDR2 sequences are GTSNPN and SVGIG (reference sequence). V gave up 0 bases and J gave up 2 bases, with 10 bases separating them. CDR3 in DNA: TGTGCCTGGAGTGTATGGGCCAGCAACACTGAAGCTTTCTTT. Translated: CAWSVWASNTEAFF.

In this sample, this clone turned up once. V and J are TRBV5-1 and TRBJ2-2; possible D gene TRBD2, 5 bases. Trimming pared 5 bases from V and 6 bases from J, leaving 14 bases between. The CDR3 has 14 amino acids. The germline gives CDR1 SGHRS, CDR2 YFSETQ. CDR3: CASRPGSEAGELFF. The CDR3 nucleotides are TGCGCCAGCAGGCCCGGGTCGGAGGCCGGGGAGCTGTTTTTT.